Listed here are 29 T cell receptor beta chains from one sample, sequenced in a study of T cell responses to AZD1222 COVID-19 vaccine. TCRdb keeps only in-frame clones here, not all; method: immunoSEQ multiplex PCR. The sample contains some 80,000 clones, roughly 87% of which appear only once. The source material was peripheral blood, sampled on day 0 of MenACWY control vaccination. All receptors derive from an adult in good health.

This chain uses TRBV5-1 with TRBJ1-3, with D unclear. This CDR3 spans 15 amino acids. Germline loops: CDR1 SGHRS, CDR2 YFSETQ. V lost 5 bases to trimming and J lost 8 bases, with 20 bases between them. The CDR3 sequence is CASSDRGLVRDTIYF. The CDR3 coding sequence is TGCGCCAGCAGTGACCGAGGTCTCGTGCGCGACACCATATATTTT.

This chain connects TRBV3-1 (or the pseudogene TRBV3-2) to TRBJ1-2; D remains ambiguous. This CDR3 is 17 amino acids long. Germline CDR1 reads LGHDT; CDR2 reads YNNKEL (reference sequence). The germline V and J ends were trimmed by 1 base and 2 bases, with 17 bases remaining between them. The CDR3 loop is CASSQGFKTLKNYGYTF. The CDR3 bases are TGTGCCAGCAGCCAAGGTTTCAAGACCCTTAAGAACTATGGCTACACCTTC.

This chain uses TRBV5-6 with TRBJ1-2; no clear D. Germline V CDR1 and CDR2: SGHDT, YYEEEE. There are 12 residues in the CDR3. Between the trimmed V and J ends, which lost 5 bases and 3 bases, there was a span of 8 bases. The CDR3 region has the DNA TGTGCCAGCAGTAACGTGGACTATGGCTACACCTTC. Translating gives CASSNVDYGYTF.

The V call is TRBV30, the J call TRBJ1-5, with TRBD1 matching 7 bases. The CDR3 loop spans 13 amino acids. CDR1 and CDR2 from the germline V gene are GTSNPN and SVGIG (reference sequence). V shed 2 bases and J 7 bases; nucleotides not matched to a gene: 5. CDR3 protein: CAWSPQGKQPQHF. In DNA form, the CDR3 reads TGTGCCTGGAGTCCACAGGGGAAACAGCCCCAGCATTTT.

V and J are TRBV7-6 and TRBJ2-5; no clear D gene. This CDR3 contains 16 residues. Between the trimmed V and J ends, which lost 3 bases and 5 bases, there was a span of 19 bases. Germline V lookup: CDR1 SGHVS, CDR2 FNYEAQ. CDR3 amino acids: CASSFFGVASTETQYF. In nucleotides, the CDR3 is TGTGCCAGCAGCTTCTTTGGGGTCGCCTCGACGGAGACCCAGTACTTC. The full variable domain, completed using reference TRBV7-6 and TRBJ2-5, is GAGVSQSPRYKVTKRGQDVALRCDPISGHVSLYWYRQALGQGPEFLTYFNYEAQQDKSGLPNDRFSAERPEGSISTLTIQRTEQRDSAMYRCASSFFGVASTETQYFGPGTRLLVL.

The V call is TRBV7-8, the J call TRBJ1-3; no clear D. Germline V lookup: CDR1 SGHVS, CDR2 FQNEAQ. The CDR3 totals 13 residues. The V gene lost 2 bases and the J gene lost 2 bases, with 4 bases spanning the gap. The DNA for the CDR3 is TGTGCCAGCAGCTTAAAACCTGGAAACACCATATATTTT. Its translation is CASSLKPGNTIYF.

The genes are TRBV13 and TRBJ2-7, with D tentatively TRBD2 (6 bases). Looked up from germline, CDR1 is PRHDT and CDR2 is FYEKMQ (reference sequence). V was pared by 5 bases and J by 3 bases, with 14 bases between. The CDR3 length is 14 residues. CDR3 protein: CASSARDLNYEQYF. The CDR3 DNA reads TGTGCCAGCAGCGCCCGGGACTTAAACTACGAGCAGTACTTC.

The chain couples TRBV7-8 to TRBJ2-7; D may be TRBD1 or TRBD2 (6 bases each). Germline V gene data show CDR1 as SGHVS and CDR2 as FQNEAQ. Trimming pared 5 bases from V and 3 bases from J, leaving 17 bases between. The CDR3 has 15 amino acids. The CDR3: CASSPAGGLYYEQYF. The DNA of the CDR3 is TGTGCCAGCAGCCCCGCCGGGGGCCTTTACTACGAGCAGTACTTC. Based on the CDR3 plus reference TRBV7-8 and TRBJ2-7, the full variable domain is GAGVSQSPRYKVAKRGQDVALRCDPISGHVSLFWYQQALGQGPEFLTYFQNEAQLDKSGLPSDRFFAERPEGSVSTLKIQRTQQEDSAVYLCASSPAGGLYYEQYFGPGTRLTVT.

The gene calls are TRBV4-3 and TRBJ2-5; D is possibly TRBD2 (6 bases). Germline V gene lookup returns CDR1 LGHNA and CDR2 YSLEER. The CDR3 contains 15 residues. Deletions cut 1 base from V and 2 bases from J, with 11 bases between. The DNA for the CDR3 is TGCGCCAGCAGCCAAGCGTGGGGGACTCAAGAGACCCAGTACTTC. It codes for CASSQAWGTQETQYF.

This clone has a single count. The chain links TRBV6-2 or TRBV6-3 to TRBJ1-5, with D unclear. This CDR3 contains 14 residues. Germline assignment: CDR1 MNHEY and CDR2 SVGEGT. Trimming removed 2 bases at V and 4 bases at J, with 9 bases between. CDR3 amino acids: CASSYGHENQPQHF. In DNA form, the CDR3 reads TGTGCCAGCAGTTACGGGCACGAAAATCAGCCCCAGCATTTT.

The chain joins TRBV2 to TRBJ2-1; 7 nucleotides align to TRBD2. Germline loops: CDR1 SNHLY, CDR2 FYNNEI. CDR3 size: 14 residues. V was pared by 11 bases and J by 5 bases, with 12 bases of the junction left unmatched. This CDR3 is CASNVLRGNNEQFF. The CDR3 DNA reads TGTGCCTCCAATGTATTGCGGGGGAACAATGAGCAGTTCTTC.

The CDR3 loop reads CASSLKQGIRNGYTF. CDR3 sequence (DNA): TGTGCCAGCAGTCTAAAACAGGGAATCCGGAATGGCTACACCTTC. The V call is TRBV27, the J call TRBJ1-2; TRBD1 is a possible D gene (6 bases). Trimming cost V 5 bases and J 6 bases, with 19 bases left between them. The length of the CDR3 is 15 residues. CDR1 and CDR2 from the germline V gene are MNHEY and SMNVEV (reference sequence).

The chain couples TRBV18 to TRBJ1-2, with TRBD1 matching over 8 bases. The CDR3 sequence is 13 residues long. The V gene end was trimmed by 3 bases and the J gene end by 8 bases; junction bases not matched to a gene: 5. Germline V gene lookup returns CDR1 KGHSH and CDR2 LQKENI. CDR3 protein: CASSPDRERGYTF. The CDR3 nucleotides are TGTGCCAGCTCACCGGACAGGGAGAGAGGCTACACCTTC.

In DNA, the CDR3 is TGTGCCACCAGCAGAGATCGCCGGCCCGACCAACCCCTCCACTTT. Encoded protein: CATSRDRRPDQPLHF. The chain links TRBV15 to TRBJ1-6; D is ambiguous. V was clipped by 0 bases and J by 12 bases, with 15 bases between them. CDR1 is LNHNV and CDR2 is YYDKDF in the germline V gene (reference sequence). The CDR3 covers 15 residues. Combining the CDR3 with reference TRBV15 and TRBJ1-6 gives the whole variable domain DAMVIQNPRYQVTQFGKPVTLSCSQTLNHNVMYWYQQKSSQAPKLLFHYYDKDFNNEADTPDNFQSRRPNTSFCFLDIRSPGLGDTAMYLCATSRDRRPDQPLHFGNGTRLTVT.

V usage is TRBV2 and J usage is TRBJ2-4, with 9 bases fitting TRBD2. The CDR3 length is 20 residues. V trimming: 4 bases; J trimming: 0 bases; junction bases outside the gene matches: 16. Germline V gene data show CDR1 as SNHLY and CDR2 as FYNNEI. The CDR3 region has the DNA TGTGCCAGCAGTGCCCCCAGCGGGGGGACCAACCTTCTAGCCAAAAACATTCAGTACTTC. Translation: CASSAPSGGTNLLAKNIQYF. The variable domain in full, with the rest retrieved from reference TRBV2 and TRBJ2-4, is EPEVTQTPSHQVTQMGQEVILRCVPISNHLYFYWYRQILGQKVEFLVSFYNNEISEKSEIFDDQFSVERPDGSNFTLKIRSTKLEDSAMYFCASSAPSGGTNLLAKNIQYFGAGTRLSVL.

The chain carries TRBV4-3 and TRBJ1-1, with 7 bases aligning to TRBD1. After removal of 1 base from V and 6 bases from J, the junction contained 8 bases not matched to a gene. Looked up from germline, CDR1 is LGHNA and CDR2 is YSLEER. This CDR3 comprises 15 residues. In DNA, the CDR3 is TGCGCCAGCAGCCAAGCGCCTCAGGGGGATTCTGAAGCTTTCTTT. This gives the protein CASSQAPQGDSEAFF.

V usage is TRBV9 and J usage is TRBJ2-1, with TRBD2 identical over 8 bases. Trimming removed 0 bases from V and 0 bases from J; junction bases left unmatched: 5. CDR1 SGDLS and CDR2 YYNGEE come from the germline V gene. The CDR3 is made up of 17 amino acids. CDR3 bases: TGTGCCAGCAGCGTAGGTAGCGGGGCCAGCTCCTACAATGAGCAGTTCTTC. This sequence encodes CASSVGSGASSYNEQFF. The complete variable domain, with remaining parts taken from reference TRBV9 and TRBJ2-1, reads DSGVTQTPKHLITATGQRVTLRCSPRSGDLSVYWYQQSLDQGLQFLIQYYNGEERAKGNILERFSAQQFPDLHSELNLSSLELGDSALYFCASSVGSGASSYNEQFFGPGTRLTVL.

The CDR3 region has the DNA TGTGCCAGCAGTAACCAGGGGGGCCCCTACAATGAGCAGTTCTTC. This translates into CASSNQGGPYNEQFF. The chain employs TRBV6-6 and TRBJ2-1; D perhaps matches TRBD1 (7 bases). The V end lost 5 bases, the J end lost 2 bases, and 13 bases lay between the germline ends. The CDR3 loop spans 15 amino acids. Per germline, CDR1 MNHNY and CDR2 SVGAGI (reference sequence).

The chain recombines TRBV12-3 or TRBV12-4 with TRBJ1-2; possibly TRBD1 for D (6 bases). Between the trimmed V and J ends, which lost 6 bases and 4 bases, there was a span of 12 bases. The CDR3 is 13 residues long. CDR3 nucleotide sequence: TGTGCCAGCAGCCACAGGGATATCTATGGCTACACCTTC. Protein sequence: CASSHRDIYGYTF.

As regards this clone: The limits of the CDR3 on the DNA are not certain, so only TCRdb's listed CDR3 is given. The CDR3 is CASSIGFGPGTF. This rearrangement joins TRBV19 to TRBJ1-2. The germline gives CDR1 LNHDA, CDR2 SQIVND (reference sequence). Termini included, the CDR3 measures 12 amino acids.

This clone was observed a few times. The chain combines TRBV7-6 with TRBJ1-1; TRBD1 matches at 11 bases. The trim removed 4 bases at V and 10 bases at J, leaving 11 bases unmatched. This CDR3 region has 15 residues. Germline assignment: CDR1 SGHVS and CDR2 FNYEAQ. The CDR3 region has the DNA TGTGCCAGCAGCTCCTTAGTGGGGACAGGGGGGAGAGCTTTCTTT. Translation gives CASSSLVGTGGRAFF.

The J gene is TRBJ1-5, the V gene TRBV19, with unresolved D. The germline gives CDR1 LNHDA, CDR2 SQIVND (reference sequence). V gave up 3 bases and J gave up 7 bases, with 13 bases separating them. The CDR3 has 14 residues. This CDR3 reads CASSIMAGRQPQHF. The CDR3 DNA follows: TGTGCCAGTAGTATCATGGCAGGTCGGCAGCCCCAGCATTTT.

V is TRBV6-5 and J is TRBJ2-7, with TRBD2 identical over 8 bases. CDR3 length: 14 residues. The germline V gene has CDR1 MNHEY and CDR2 SVGAGI. Losses at the gene ends were 0 bases for V and 5 bases for J; bases not matched to a gene: 3. The DNA of the CDR3 is TGTGCCAGCAGTTACTCGGTAGCGGGGAACGAGCAGTACTTC. As protein: CASSYSVAGNEQYF.

V is TRBV30 and J is TRBJ1-2; D uncertain. V was clipped by 1 base and J by 1 base, with 4 bases between them. The germline V gene has CDR1 GTSNPN and CDR2 SVGIG (reference sequence). This CDR3 contains 12 residues. CDR3 in DNA: TGTGCCTGGAGTGCAGTTAACTATGGCTACACCTTC. Translation: CAWSAVNYGYTF.

The chain links TRBV19 to TRBJ1-5; the match to TRBD1 covers 11 bases. V lost 7 bases, J lost 9 bases, and 14 bases stayed unmatched. Germline V lookup: CDR1 LNHDA, CDR2 SQIVND (reference sequence). There are 16 residues in the CDR3. The CDR3 region is CASINGQGAGIVPQHF. Written as DNA, the CDR3 is TGTGCCAGTATTAATGGACAGGGGGCCGGCATAGTGCCCCAGCATTTT.

In its sample, this clone was seen once. The CDR3 is CASSPYRTGANVLTF. The CDR3 DNA reads TGTGCCAGCAGTCCCTACAGAACCGGGGCCAACGTCCTGACTTTC. The rearrangement joins TRBV28 to TRBJ2-6; D unclear. The germline V gene has CDR1 MDHEN and CDR2 SYDVKM. The CDR3 has 15 residues. V lost 5 bases and J 4 bases, leaving 12 bases between the germline ends.

The chain has TRBV27 and TRBJ1-6; tentatively, D is TRBD1 (6 bases). Germline V lookup: CDR1 MNHEY, CDR2 SMNVEV (reference sequence). This CDR3 region has 14 residues. The germline V and J ends were trimmed by 2 bases and 8 bases, with 10 bases remaining between them. CDR3 amino acids: CASSLMSGDSPLHF. The CDR3 DNA sequence: TGTGCCAGCAGTTTAATGTCAGGGGATTCACCCCTCCACTTT.

CDR3 DNA sequence: TGTGCCAGCAGCCCCGGGCGGGGGAGTCAAGAGACCCAGTACTTC. As protein: CASSPGRGSQETQYF. The V and J genes are TRBV5-4 and TRBJ2-5, with 7 bases identical to TRBD2. Germline lookup yields CDR1 SGHNT and CDR2 YYREEE (reference sequence). V lost 4 bases and J lost 2; bases outside the gene matches: 8. The CDR3 loop spans 15 amino acids.

The J gene is TRBJ1-1, the V gene TRBV7-3; perhaps TRBD1 as D (6 bases). This CDR3 comprises 13 residues. Germline CDR1 is SGHTA and CDR2 is FQGTGA. V was pared by 6 bases and J by 1 base, with 9 bases between. CDR3 protein: CASRRQENTEAFF. The CDR3 DNA sequence: TGTGCCAGCAGGCGACAGGAGAACACTGAAGCTTTCTTT. Combining the CDR3 with reference TRBV7-3 and TRBJ1-1 gives the whole variable domain GAGVSQTPSNKVTEKGKYVELRCDPISGHTALYWYRQSLGQGPEFLIYFQGTGAADDSGLPNDRFFAVRPEGSVSTLKIQRTERGDSAVYLCASRRQENTEAFFGQGTRLTVV.